This T cell receptor (beta chain) originates from a study of shared clonotypes between healthy human individuals. In the study overall: For every donor, three CD4 naive, three CD4 memory, two CD8 naive and one CD8 memory plates were used.

Across several immunoSEQ plates, the genomic DNA of each subset was split evenly. Repertoires were generated with immunoSEQ multiplex PCR, while TCRdb's copy carries only in-frame clones and drops some. The table records some 660,000 clones, about three quarters of them present only once. The CDR3 runs 13 residues. This receptor was identified in a woman aged 30 to 39 in good health. The rearrangement uses TRBV21-1 and TRBJ2-2; TRBD1, as called in the table, went unchecked against the DNA. TRBV21-1 is flagged as a pseudogene. The sample consisted of memory CD4+ T cells sorted from blood. As for subset: CD45RA-negative fraction. The CDR3 DNA reads as TGTGCCAGCAGCACAGTAAACACCGGGGAGCTGTTTTTT. It specifies CASSTVNTGELFF.